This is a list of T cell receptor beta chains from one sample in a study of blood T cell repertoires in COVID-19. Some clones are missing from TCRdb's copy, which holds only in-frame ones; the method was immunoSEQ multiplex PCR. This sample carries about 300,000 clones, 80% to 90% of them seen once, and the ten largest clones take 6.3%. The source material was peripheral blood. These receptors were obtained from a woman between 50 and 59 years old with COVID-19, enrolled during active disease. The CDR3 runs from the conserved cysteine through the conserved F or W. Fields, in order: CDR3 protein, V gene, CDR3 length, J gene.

cdr3_aa: CSARQGYNEQFF; v_call: TRBV29-1; cdr3_length: 12; j_call: TRBJ2-1
cdr3_aa: CASSQGLAGDEQYF; v_call: TRBV5-1; cdr3_length: 14; j_call: TRBJ2-7
cdr3_aa: CASSSRQGGTLNSPLHF; v_call: TRBV19; cdr3_length: 17; j_call: TRBJ1-6
cdr3_aa: CASSPGQEQETQYF; v_call: TRBV18; cdr3_length: 14; j_call: TRBJ2-5
cdr3_aa: CATSRARVDGYTF; v_call: TRBV15; cdr3_length: 13; j_call: TRBJ1-2
cdr3_aa: CASSRRVARDQETQYF; v_call: TRBV6-6; cdr3_length: 16; j_call: TRBJ2-5
cdr3_aa: CASSKHREINEQFF; v_call: TRBV19; cdr3_length: 14; j_call: TRBJ2-1
cdr3_aa: CASSSRDSTGPFYGYTF; v_call: TRBV21-1; cdr3_length: 17; j_call: TRBJ1-2
cdr3_aa: CASSVAPGGNEQFF; v_call: TRBV9; cdr3_length: 14; j_call: TRBJ2-1
cdr3_aa: CASSRGGVMDRNEQFF; v_call: TRBV6-2/TRBV6-3; cdr3_length: 16; j_call: TRBJ2-1
cdr3_aa: CASSLKGTGRSRAEAFF; v_call: TRBV7-9; cdr3_length: 17; j_call: TRBJ1-1
cdr3_aa: CASSESGSTDTQYF; v_call: TRBV6-1; cdr3_length: 14; j_call: TRBJ2-3
cdr3_aa: CASSLERGGMNTEAFF; v_call: TRBV7-2; cdr3_length: 16; j_call: TRBJ1-1
cdr3_aa: CASHERSTYNEQFF; v_call: TRBV27; cdr3_length: 14; j_call: TRBJ2-1
cdr3_aa: CASSVVSGYGYTF; v_call: TRBV9; cdr3_length: 13; j_call: TRBJ1-2
cdr3_aa: CASSLQGAYNSPLHF; v_call: TRBV18; cdr3_length: 15; j_call: TRBJ1-6
cdr3_aa: CASSLLSGNQPQHF; v_call: TRBV28; cdr3_length: 14; j_call: TRBJ1-5
cdr3_aa: CASSLGTVPNSEQYF; v_call: TRBV5-1; cdr3_length: 15; j_call: TRBJ2-7
cdr3_aa: CASHGGLAGIETQYF; v_call: TRBV6-5; cdr3_length: 15; j_call: TRBJ2-5
cdr3_aa: CASSQGLAGHAGELFF; v_call: TRBV3-1/TRBV3-2; cdr3_length: 16; j_call: TRBJ2-2
cdr3_aa: CASSSAGGRSPQHF; v_call: TRBV7-2; cdr3_length: 14; j_call: TRBJ1-5
cdr3_aa: CASSSQAGVTGELFF; v_call: TRBV18; cdr3_length: 15; j_call: TRBJ2-2
cdr3_aa: CASSRTGSNQYSNQPQHF; v_call: TRBV6-6; cdr3_length: 18; j_call: TRBJ1-5
cdr3_aa: CASSGQTSFSNQPQHF; v_call: TRBV7-2; cdr3_length: 16; j_call: TRBJ1-5
cdr3_aa: CASDLDRGLATGELFF; v_call: TRBV2; cdr3_length: 16; j_call: TRBJ2-2
cdr3_aa: CASSRIGGVNTEAFF; v_call: TRBV7-9; cdr3_length: 15; j_call: TRBJ1-1
cdr3_aa: CATTQREYNEQFF; v_call: TRBV24-1; cdr3_length: 13; j_call: TRBJ2-1
cdr3_aa: CASRGRGNQPQHF; v_call: TRBV27; cdr3_length: 13; j_call: TRBJ1-5
cdr3_aa: CASSRPGLAGTGELFF; v_call: TRBV7-2; cdr3_length: 16; j_call: TRBJ2-2
cdr3_aa: CASRLLDNLRYEQYF; v_call: TRBV5-1; cdr3_length: 15; j_call: TRBJ2-7
cdr3_aa: CASSAPTKDSTYEQYF; v_call: TRBV18; cdr3_length: 16; j_call: TRBJ2-7
cdr3_aa: CASSYETGHSYEQYF; v_call: TRBV7-8; cdr3_length: 15; j_call: TRBJ2-7
cdr3_aa: CASSLGFSGKNTGELFF; v_call: TRBV5-6; cdr3_length: 17; j_call: TRBJ2-2
cdr3_aa: CASSMGQRTEAFF; v_call: TRBV19; cdr3_length: 13; j_call: TRBJ1-1
cdr3_aa: CASSLAGTANEKLFF; v_call: TRBV5-6; cdr3_length: 15; j_call: TRBJ1-4
cdr3_aa: CASSLRDIPREEAFF; v_call: TRBV11-2; cdr3_length: 15; j_call: TRBJ1-1
cdr3_aa: CASSAGGPNVNYRDRQFF; v_call: TRBV9; cdr3_length: 18; j_call: TRBJ2-1
cdr3_aa: CASSLHGETEAFF; v_call: TRBV12-3/TRBV12-4; cdr3_length: 13; j_call: TRBJ1-1
cdr3_aa: CASSQDGTSGSRNEQFF; v_call: TRBV3-1/TRBV3-2; cdr3_length: 17; j_call: TRBJ2-1
cdr3_aa: CASSPRGYIQYF; v_call: TRBV14; cdr3_length: 12; j_call: TRBJ2-4
cdr3_aa: CVSSRGGEAKPQHF; v_call: TRBV6-2/TRBV6-3; cdr3_length: 14; j_call: TRBJ1-5
cdr3_aa: CASSLSGDYEQYF; v_call: TRBV7-9; cdr3_length: 13; j_call: TRBJ2-7